Detailed here is one T cell receptor beta chain. Its target is not known. Documented treatment: around 19 received Ad26.COV2.S at low or high dose, single or two shots; several received placebo; per-sample allocation not given. Sampling was done on day 63 after the first vaccine or placebo injection. An adult donor aged 18-55 years was enrolled in Boston. This record belongs to a study of Ad26.COV2.S vaccination and SARS-CoV-2 variants. Study in general: Dosing was one shot or two shots 56 days apart.

The study's findings and limits: Placebo recipients and vaccine recipients were similar in non-spike TCR breadth.

The V and J ends lost 5 bases and 1 base respectively, with 8 bases between them. CDR1 is SQVTM, CDR2 ANQGSEA, per germline. The CDR3 length is 12 residues. Method: immunoSEQ multiplex PCR; TCRdb's copy keeps in-frame clones and lacks some. The data hold 250,000 or so clones, with around 88% observed a single time. J is TRBJ1-1 and V is TRBV29-1, with D possibly matching TRBD1 (5 bases). This TCR was sampled from a person aged 18-65 years who received the Ad26.COV2.S COVID-19 vaccine or a placebo. This sample comprised peripheral blood, obtained in a trial of Ad26.COV2.S vaccine versus placebo. CDR3 sequence: CSVRQQNTEAFF. The CDR3 DNA reads TGCAGCGTTAGACAGCAGAACACTGAAGCTTTCTTT.